This is a list of T cell receptor beta chains from one sample in a study of CD8 T cells in ankylosing spondylitis. TCRdb itself ran the 5' RACE reads through MiXCR, one entry per CDR3 protein. The sample lists a few hundred thousand distinct CDR3 sequences, around 10% seen once, with roughly a tenth in the top ten. The sequenced material came from blood, either unsorted or a sorted T cell fraction (not recorded which). The receptors originated from a female donor with ankylosing spondylitis or in good health (not recorded which). CDR3s include the opening cysteine and the closing phenylalanine or tryptophan. D genes are given only for firm matches. Expanded clones are given a class, and other clones once, few, many or no size at all.

abundance | len | j_gene | d_gene | v_gene | CDR3aa | CDR3nt
NA | 12 | TRBJ1-1 | NA | TRBV5-1 | CASGGDLTEAFF | TGCGCCAGCGGAGGGGACCTAACTGAAGCTTTCTTT
few | 15 | TRBJ2-7 | NA | TRBV7-9 | CASIEQGGGTYEQYF | TGTGCCAGCATCGAACAGGGTGGGGGAACCTACGAGCAGTACTTC
few | 16 | TRBJ1-5 | NA | TRBV7-2 | CASSLAGSYSNQPQHF | TGTGCCAGCAGCTTAGCGGGCTCGTATAGCAATCAGCCCCAGCATTTT
many | 13 | TRBJ1-2 | NA | TRBV30 | CAWSEPPIHGYTF | TGTGCCTGGAGTGAACCCCCAATCCATGGCTACACCTTC
many | 14 | TRBJ2-5 | TRBD1 | TRBV20-1 | CSARGGQGIETQYF | TGCAGTGCTAGAGGGGGACAGGGGATAGAGACCCAGTACTTC
many | 16 | TRBJ1-1 | TRBD1 | TRBV6-2/TRBV6-3 | CASSYATGGLNTEAFF | TGTGCCAGCAGTTACGCCACAGGGGGATTGAACACTGAAGCTTTCTTT
many | 13 | TRBJ1-4 | NA | TRBV5-1 | CASSIGINEKLFF | TGCGCCAGCAGCATCGGGATTAATGAAAAACTGTTTTTT
many | 14 | TRBJ1-6 | NA | TRBV5-1 | CASSTDVSYSPLHF | TGCGCCAGCAGCACGGACGTAAGTTATTCACCCCTCCACTTT
NA | 14 | TRBJ2-3 | NA | TRBV5-1 | CTSSLRGRTDTQYF | TGCACCAGCAGCTTAAGGGGCAGGACAGATACGCAGTATTTT
many | 17 | TRBJ1-2 | NA | TRBV20-1 | CSAGRGTGKSPNYGYTF | TGCAGTGCTGGGCGGGGCACAGGCAAGTCACCTAACTATGGCTACACCTTC
few | 16 | TRBJ2-7 | NA | TRBV20-1 | CSAAATLGSQSYEQYF | TGCAGTGCTGCCGCAACCTTAGGGTCCCAGTCCTACGAGCAGTACTTC
NA | 15 | TRBJ2-1 | NA | TRBV3-1 | CASSRGSGSYNEQFF | TGTGCCAGCAGCCGCGGTAGCGGTTCCTACAATGAGCAGTTCTTC
many | 15 | TRBJ2-1 | TRBD2 | TRBV6-5 | CASSSVGGVYNEQFF | TGTGCCAGCAGTTCAGTGGGGGGGGTCTACAATGAGCAGTTCTTC
many | 12 | TRBJ2-3 | NA | TRBV28 | CATSVGRDTQYF | TGTGCCACGTCGGTCGGGAGAGATACGCAGTATTTT
NA | 17 | TRBJ2-7 | TRBD2 | TRBV7-9 | CASSYPAYPGRDYEQYF | TGTGCCAGCAGCTACCCGGCTTATCCCGGGAGGGACTACGAGCAGTACTTC
few | 13 | TRBJ2-5 | NA | TRBV10-3 | CAISVAREETQYF | TGTGCCATCAGTGTCGCCCGGGAGGAGACCCAGTACTTC
many | 14 | TRBJ2-1 | NA | TRBV9 | CASSIFGTFNEQFF | TGTGCCAGCAGCATTTTCGGGACGTTCAATGAGCAGTTCTTC
few | 15 | TRBJ2-7 | TRBD1 | TRBV27 | CASSLQMTGNYEQYF | TGTGCCAGCAGTTTACAGATGACAGGGAACTACGAGCAGTACTTC
many | 13 | TRBJ2-3 | NA | TRBV7-2 | CASSPPSMDTQYF | TGTGCCAGCAGTCCCCCTAGCATGGATACGCAGTATTTT
many | 15 | TRBJ1-1 | NA | TRBV27 | CASRVGGGVNTVTFF | TGTGCCAGCAGAGTTGGCGGGGGCGTCAACACTGTTACTTTCTTT
few | 14 | TRBJ1-2 | NA | TRBV7-9 | CASSPRSEAYGYTF | TGTGCCAGCAGCCCCCGGTCCGAGGCCTATGGCTACACCTTC
many | 14 | TRBJ2-5 | NA | TRBV5-1 | CASSLANRQETQYF | TGCGCCAGCAGCTTGGCCAACAGACAAGAGACCCAGTACTTC